This T cell receptor beta chain originates from a study of identical twins. The V gene end was trimmed by 4 bases and the J gene end by 6 bases; junction bases not matched to a gene: 7. Germline values: CDR1 SGHRS, CDR2 YFSETQ. CDR3 length: 14 amino acids. MiXCR, run by TCRdb on the 5' RACE reads, gives a single entry per CDR3 protein. This sample yields roughly 720,000 distinct CDR3 sequences, of which about 18% are seen a single time; roughly 13% belongs to the top ten. The same sample was also studied in work on T cells expressing NK-cell markers.

The V call is TRBV5-1, the J call TRBJ2-7, with TRBD2 identical over 10 bases. Sequencing input: PBMCs. This TCR came from a woman between 18 and 29 years old in good health. CDR3 nucleotide sequence: TGCGCCAGCAGCCGAGCGGGAGGGGGATCCGAGCAGTACTTC. Amino acids: CASSRAGGGSEQYF. Using reference TRBV5-1 and TRBJ2-7 for the parts outside the CDR3, the full variable domain is KAGVTQTPRYLIKTRGQQVTLSCSPISGHRSVSWYQQTPGQGLQFLFEYFSETQRNKGNFPGRFSGRQFSNSRSEMNVSTLELGDSALYLCASSRAGGGSEQYFGPGTRLTVT.